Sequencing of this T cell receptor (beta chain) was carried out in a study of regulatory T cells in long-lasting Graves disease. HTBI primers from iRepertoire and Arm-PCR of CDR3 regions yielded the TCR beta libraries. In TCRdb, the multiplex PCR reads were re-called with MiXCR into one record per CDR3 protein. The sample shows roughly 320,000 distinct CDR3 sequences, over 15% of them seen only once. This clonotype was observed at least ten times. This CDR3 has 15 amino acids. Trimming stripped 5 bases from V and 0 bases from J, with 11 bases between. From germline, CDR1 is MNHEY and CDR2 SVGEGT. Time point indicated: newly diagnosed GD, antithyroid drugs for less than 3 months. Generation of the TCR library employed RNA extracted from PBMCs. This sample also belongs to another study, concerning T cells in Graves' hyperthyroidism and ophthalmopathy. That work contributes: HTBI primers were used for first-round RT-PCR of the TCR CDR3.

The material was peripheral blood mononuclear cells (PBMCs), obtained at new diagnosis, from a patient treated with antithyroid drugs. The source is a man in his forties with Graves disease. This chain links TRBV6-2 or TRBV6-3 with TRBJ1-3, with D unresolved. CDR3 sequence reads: CASSPDGPSGNTIYF. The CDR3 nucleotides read TGTGCCAGCAGTCCCGACGGTCCCTCTGGAAACACCATATATTTT.